The rows below give T cell receptor beta chains drawn from one sample of a study of control samples from healthy donors and cancer patients. Clones were read by immunoSEQ multiplex PCR, and TCRdb kept only the in-frame ones, dropping some. Of about 120,000 clones listed, around 87% are singletons. Material for sequencing was blood. The receptor source for this set is a man aged 55 to 70 in good health. The CDR3 runs from the conserved cysteine through the conserved F or W. D genes are given only for firm matches. Where a row states a size, it is once, few, many or the class of an expanded clone; other rows omit it.

v_gene	abundance	d_gene	j_gene	CDR3nt	CDR3aa
TRBV28	.	.	TRBJ1-6	TGTGCCAGCTCAGTCTCCTATAATTCACCCCTCCACTTT	CASSVSYNSPLHF
TRBV28	few	TRBD1	TRBJ1-6	TGTGCCAGCAGTTTACGGGACAGTATGAATTCACCCCTCCACTTT	CASSLRDSMNSPLHF
TRBV29-1	.	.	TRBJ1-1	TGCAGCGTTGTCCGCATACTGAACACTGAAGCTTTCTTT	CSVVRILNTEAFF
TRBV6-1	.	.	TRBJ1-1	TGTGCCAGCAGGGAAGGGGGATTGAGGACTGAAGCTTTCTTT	CASREGGLRTEAFF
TRBV7-2	.	TRBD1	TRBJ1-2	TGTGCCAGCAGCTCGGGGACAGCCTATGGCTACACCTTC	CASSSGTAYGYTF
TRBV19	.	TRBD1	TRBJ1-2	TGTGCCAGTAGAGAAACAGGGGACTATGGCTACACCTTC	CASRETGDYGYTF
TRBV11-2	.	.	TRBJ1-2	TGTGCCAGCAGCTTAAGCGAGATGTATGGCTACACCTTC	CASSLSEMYGYTF
TRBV15	.	.	TRBJ1-3	TGTGCCACCAGCAGAGGGACAGCTAGCTCTGGAAACACCATATATTTT	CATSRGTASSGNTIYF
TRBV20-1	.	.	TRBJ1-5	TGCAGTGCTAGTCTGACAGGAATACCGAGCAATCAGCCCCAGCATTTT	CSASLTGIPSNQPQHF
TRBV6-5	.	.	TRBJ2-3	TGTGCCAGCAGTTACAACGCCGGGTGGGATACGCAGTATTTT	CASSYNAGWDTQYF
TRBV19	.	TRBD1	TRBJ1-2	TGTGCCAGTAGTACCCAAGGGACGGAGAGGATTGGGCCAAAAGGGGGCCAAAGGACCTTC	CASSTQGTERIGPKGGQRTF
TRBV10-2	once	.	TRBJ1-1	TGCGCCAGCAGTGAGGGGATCAGGGGATCGACTGAAGCTTTCTTT	CASSEGIRGSTEAFF
TRBV30	.	.	TRBJ1-2	TGTGCCTGGAGTGTCCAATCACGTGGCTACACCTTC	CAWSVQSRGYTF
TRBV28	.	TRBD1	TRBJ2-1	TGTGCCAGCCGCGCTGCGGACAGGGTAAACAATGAGCAGTTCTTC	CASRAADRVNNEQFF
TRBV10-2	.	.	TRBJ1-1	TGCGCCAGCAGTACAGGGTTGGAAGCTTTCTTT	CASSTGLEAFF
TRBV24-1	.	.	TRBJ2-2	TGTGCCACCGCCTTGACATCACTCGAAACCGGGGAGCTGTTTTTT	CATALTSLETGELFF
TRBV6-6	.	.	TRBJ2-7	TGTGCCAGCGGGCGGGGGCAGGTGGGGTCCGAGCAGTACTTC	CASGRGQVGSEQYF
TRBV24-1	.	.	TRBJ1-5	TGTGCCACCTTTCCCGAACGGGAGAGATACAATCAGCCCCAGCATTTT	CATFPERERYNQPQHF
TRBV19	once	TRBD1	TRBJ1-5	TGTGCCAGTAGTTCAGGGGGTTCATACAATCAGCCCCAGCATTTT	CASSSGGSYNQPQHF
TRBV5-1	.	TRBD1	TRBJ2-3	TGCGCCAGCAGCACCGGGACAGGGAGCACAGATACGCAGTATTTT	CASSTGTGSTDTQYF
TRBV28	.	TRBD1	TRBJ1-4	TGTGCCAGCAGTCCCCCCGGACAGGTCGAAAAACTGTTTTTT	CASSPPGQVEKLFF
TRBV2	few	.	TRBJ2-7	TGTGCCATCCGAGGAATCGGTCGGTACTACGAGCAGTACTTC	CAIRGIGRYYEQYF
TRBV5-1	.	.	TRBJ2-7	TGCGCCAGCAGCTTGGATCGGCCAGGGGGGATGTACGAGCAGTACTTC	CASSLDRPGGMYEQYF
TRBV9	.	.	TRBJ1-3	TGTGCCAGCAGCCTCGATCCCCCCCTCTCTGGAAACACCATATATTTT	CASSLDPPLSGNTIYF
TRBV18	.	TRBD2	TRBJ2-7	TGTGCCAGCTCACCGAGCGGGGGGCACTCCTACGAGCAGTACTTC	CASSPSGGHSYEQYF
TRBV4-2	once	.	TRBJ2-1	TGTGCCAGCAGCCAAGATCCGGACTCATATTACAATGAGCAGTTCTTC	CASSQDPDSYYNEQFF
TRBV5-1	.	.	TRBJ2-7	TGCGCCAGCAGCTTGGCATCCTACGAGCAGTACTTC	CASSLASYEQYF
TRBV10-2	.	TRBD2	TRBJ2-3	TGCGCCAGCAGCCTCGCCCCCGGGGGGATTTTCACAGATACGCAGTATTTT	CASSLAPGGIFTDTQYF
TRBV10-3	.	TRBD1	TRBJ2-2	TGTGCCATCAGCTCAGGGGGCGTGAACACCGGGGAGCTGTTTTTT	CAISSGGVNTGELFF
TRBV14	.	.	TRBJ2-7	TGTGCCAGCAGCCCCCCCTGGGGAGGAGAGCAGTACTTC	CASSPPWGGEQYF
TRBV4-3	.	.	TRBJ1-4	TGCGCCAGCAGCCAAGGGCAGGGTCCAACTAATGAAAAACTGTTTTTT	CASSQGQGPTNEKLFF
TRBV24-1	.	.	TRBJ2-7	TGTGCCACCAGTGAGGCAGGGGCCTACGAGCAGTACTTC	CATSEAGAYEQYF
TRBV27	.	.	TRBJ1-3	TGTGCCAGCGCCCGCCTCTCTGGAAACACCATATATTTT	CASARLSGNTIYF
TRBV28	.	.	TRBJ1-2	TGTGCCAGCAGTTTTGGTTGGGGCGACGGCTACACCTTC	CASSFGWGDGYTF
TRBV28	.	.	TRBJ1-2	TGTGCCAGTTCCCTCAACTATGGCTACACCTTC	CASSLNYGYTF
TRBV6-6	.	TRBD1	TRBJ1-6	TGTGCCAGCAGTCGGACAGGGGAGGGTTCACCCCTCCACTTT	CASSRTGEGSPLHF
TRBV27	few	TRBD1	TRBJ1-1	TGTGCCAGCAGTCTCCAGGGGGCGAACACTGAAGCTTTCTTT	CASSLQGANTEAFF
TRBV4-3	.	.	TRBJ2-3	TGCGCCAGCAGCCAAGGGGACCAGGGGGATACGCAGTATTTT	CASSQGDQGDTQYF
TRBV28	.	.	TRBJ1-2	TGTGCCAGCAGTTTATCCCCATATGGCTACACCTTC	CASSLSPYGYTF
TRBV18	.	TRBD1	TRBJ1-3	TGTGCCAGCTCGCCACCCGGGACAGCGGCCTCTGGAAACACCATATATTTT	CASSPPGTAASGNTIYF